The 14 T cell receptor beta chains in this list originate from one sample, sequenced in a study of control samples from healthy donors and cancer patients. Using immunoSEQ multiplex PCR, the repertoire was profiled, and TCRdb retains in-frame clones only, with some absent. The table shows fewer than 90,000 clones, with over 75% occurring only once. Sequenced sample: blood. These receptor sequences come from a woman in her fifties or sixties in good health.

The rearrangement links TRBV11-3 to TRBJ2-3; 7 bases line up with TRBD1. Germline V gene sequence: CDR1 SGHNT, CDR2 YENEEA. The V and J ends lost 5 bases and 0 bases, in that order; junction bases with no gene match: 11. The CDR3 length is 17 residues. The CDR3 reads CASSPRTGPTSTDTQYF. The CDR3 DNA follows: TGTGCCAGCAGCCCGAGGACAGGTCCTACTAGCACAGATACGCAGTATTTT.

This chain joins TRBV18 and TRBJ1-1, with D hard to call. The germline V gene encodes CDR1 KGHSH and CDR2 LQKENI. The CDR3 length is 14 residues. Trimming removed 6 bases from V and 3 bases from J, with 14 bases in between. CDR3 bases: TGTGCCAGCTCTACCTTTGAAGGTGACACTGAAGCTTTCTTT. It specifies CASSTFEGDTEAFF.

The rearrangement links TRBV9 to TRBJ2-1; 11 nucleotides agree with TRBD1. This CDR3 contains 16 residues. Germline V CDR1 and CDR2: SGDLS, YYNGEE. V shed 3 bases, J shed 10 bases, and the junction held 12 bases outside the gene matches. Here the CDR3 reads CASSARGQGGPVEQFF. The CDR3 nucleotides are TGTGCCAGCAGCGCGAGGGGACAGGGGGGCCCAGTGGAGCAGTTCTTC.

The rearrangement joins TRBV19 to TRBJ2-1; no definite D call. The CDR3 spans 16 residues. Germline V lookup: CDR1 LNHDA, CDR2 SQIVND (reference sequence). Trimming stripped 7 bases from V and 4 bases from J, with 20 bases between. The DNA for the CDR3 is TGTGCCAGTACCCCATGGGGTAGGGCCCCATACAATGAGCAGTTCTTC. This translates into CASTPWGRAPYNEQFF.

The chain links TRBV5-1 to TRBJ2-3, with 12 bases identical to TRBD2. This CDR3 is 16 amino acids long. V was pared by 2 bases and J by 6 bases, with 7 bases of the junction left unmatched. The germline CDR1 and CDR2 sequences are SGHRS and YFSETQ. CDR3 coding DNA: TGCGCCAGCAGCTTCTCCGGGACTAGCGGGTCGGATACGCAGTATTTT. Residues: CASSFSGTSGSDTQYF. Variable domain in full (rest from reference TRBV5-1 and TRBJ2-3): KAGVTQTPRYLIKTRGQQVTLSCSPISGHRSVSWYQQTPGQGLQFLFEYFSETQRNKGNFPGRFSGRQFSNSRSEMNVSTLELGDSALYLCASSFSGTSGSDTQYFGPGTRLTVL.

The V and J genes are TRBV10-2 and TRBJ2-1; weak D call: TRBD2 (6 bases). The CDR3 extends over 15 amino acids. V was shortened by 9 bases and J by 0 bases, with 15 bases between the two germline ends. Per the germline V gene, CDR1 is WSHSY and CDR2 is SAAADI. The CDR3 DNA reads TGCGCCAGTAGAGTCGGCGGGACCTCCTACAATGAGCAGTTCTTC. Its protein product is CASRVGGTSYNEQFF.

This clone was seen only a few times. The chain uses TRBV5-1 and TRBJ1-3; 7 nucleotides match TRBD1. The germline V gene has CDR1 SGHRS and CDR2 YFSETQ. This CDR3 has 16 amino acids. Trimming at V came to 0 bases and at J to 2 bases, leaving 5 bases not matched to a gene. CDR3 DNA: TGCGCCAGCAGCTTGGGGACAGGCATCGCTGGAAACACCATATATTTT. As protein: CASSLGTGIAGNTIYF.

This rearrangement joins TRBV6-5 to TRBJ1-1; unclear D gene. Germline V gene lookup returns CDR1 MNHEY and CDR2 SVGAGI. V was trimmed by 7 bases and J by 0 bases, leaving 9 bases between them. CDR3 length: 13 residues. CDR3 nucleotides: TGTGCCAGCACCCCGACGCTGAACACTGAAGCTTTCTTT. Its translation: CASTPTLNTEAFF.

This sequence joins TRBV30 and TRBJ1-4, with 12 positions matching TRBD1. Germline lookup yields CDR1 GTSNPN and CDR2 SVGIG (reference sequence). The CDR3 runs 15 residues. V was clipped by 2 bases and J by 5 bases; unmatched bases: 3. CDR3 nucleotide sequence: TGTGCCTGGAGTAGGGGACAGGGGGCGAATGAAAAACTGTTTTTT. Translation: CAWSRGQGANEKLFF.

This chain joins TRBV2 and TRBJ1-5; a possible D gene is TRBD1 (6 bases). The germline V and J ends were trimmed by 1 base and 5 bases, with 12 bases remaining between them. The CDR3 is made up of 15 amino acids. Germline V gene lookup returns CDR1 SNHLY and CDR2 FYNNEI. CDR3 bases: TGTGCCAGCAGTGAAGTAAATGAGGGGGATCAGCCCCAGCATTTT. Protein: CASSEVNEGDQPQHF.

This chain uses TRBV5-1 with TRBJ2-2, with 14 bases that match TRBD2. The germline V gene encodes CDR1 SGHRS and CDR2 YFSETQ. V shed 5 bases, J shed 0 bases, and the junction held 3 bases outside the gene matches. The CDR3 is 17 amino acids. The CDR3 reads CASRRTSGGPNTGELFF. CDR3 DNA: TGCGCCAGCAGACGGACTAGCGGGGGGCCGAACACCGGGGAGCTGTTTTTT.

This clone has just one count. This rearrangement joins TRBV15 to TRBJ2-5; a weak D match, TRBD1 (6 bases). Trimming took off 5 bases at V and 4 bases at J, with 11 bases between the two ends. The germline V gene has CDR1 LNHNV and CDR2 YYDKDF (reference sequence). The CDR3 consists of 13 residues. The CDR3 loop reads CATSGGRAETQYF. In DNA, the CDR3 is TGTGCCACCAGCGGGGGCAGGGCAGAGACCCAGTACTTC.

This clone was detected once. This chain links TRBV6-5 with TRBJ2-4; D remains ambiguous. Trimming cost V 5 bases and J 6 bases, with 8 bases left between them. This CDR3 has 12 amino acids. Germline loops: CDR1 MNHEY, CDR2 SVGAGI. CDR3 amino acids: CASSPQGNIQYF. For the CDR3, the DNA is TGTGCCAGCAGTCCTCAAGGAAACATTCAGTACTTC.

V is TRBV7-9 and J is TRBJ1-1; tentative D call: TRBD1 (6 bases). Per the germline V gene, CDR1 is SEHNR and CDR2 is FQNEAQ (reference sequence). The CDR3 consists of 14 residues. V was cut by 3 bases and J by 3 bases, with 11 bases left in between. The CDR3 loop reads CASSLDSLYTEAFF. DNA of the CDR3: TGTGCCAGCAGCTTGGACAGCCTCTACACTGAAGCTTTCTTT.